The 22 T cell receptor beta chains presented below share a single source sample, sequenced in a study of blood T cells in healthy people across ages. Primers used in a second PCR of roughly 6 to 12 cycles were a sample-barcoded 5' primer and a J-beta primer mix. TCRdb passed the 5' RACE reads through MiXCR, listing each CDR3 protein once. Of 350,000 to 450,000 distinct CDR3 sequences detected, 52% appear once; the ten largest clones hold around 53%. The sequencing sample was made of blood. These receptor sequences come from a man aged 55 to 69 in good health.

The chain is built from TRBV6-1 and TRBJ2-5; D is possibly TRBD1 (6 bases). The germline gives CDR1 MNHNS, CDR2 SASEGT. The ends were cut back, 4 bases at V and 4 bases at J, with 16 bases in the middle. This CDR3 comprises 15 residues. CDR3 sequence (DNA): TGTGCCAGCAGTGTTAGCAGGGGAATTCTAGAGACCCAGTACTTC. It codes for CASSVSRGILETQYF.

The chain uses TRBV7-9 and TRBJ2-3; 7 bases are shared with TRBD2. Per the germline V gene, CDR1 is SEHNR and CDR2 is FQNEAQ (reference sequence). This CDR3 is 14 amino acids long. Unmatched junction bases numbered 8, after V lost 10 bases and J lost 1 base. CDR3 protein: CATVGGRGTDTQYF. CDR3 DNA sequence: TGTGCCACTGTTGGGGGGAGGGGCACAGATACGCAGTATTTT. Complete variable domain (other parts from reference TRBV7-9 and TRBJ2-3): DTGVSQNPRHKITKRGQNVTFRCDPISEHNRLYWYRQTLGQGPEFLTYFQNEAQLEKSRLLSDRFSAERPKGSFSTLEIQRTEQGDSAMYLCATVGGRGTDTQYFGPGTRLTVL.

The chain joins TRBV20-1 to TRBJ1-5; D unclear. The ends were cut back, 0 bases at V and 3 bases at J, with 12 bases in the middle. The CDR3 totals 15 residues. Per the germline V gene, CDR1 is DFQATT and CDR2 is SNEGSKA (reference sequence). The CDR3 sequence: CSARDSAGINQPQHF. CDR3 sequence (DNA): TGCAGTGCTAGAGATAGTGCAGGCATCAATCAGCCCCAGCATTTT.

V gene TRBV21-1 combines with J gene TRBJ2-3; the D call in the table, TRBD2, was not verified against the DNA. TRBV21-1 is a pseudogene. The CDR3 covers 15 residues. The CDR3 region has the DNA TGTGCCAGCAGCCTAATAGCGGGAGTGGGGGATACGCAGTATTTT. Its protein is CASSLIAGVGDTQYF.

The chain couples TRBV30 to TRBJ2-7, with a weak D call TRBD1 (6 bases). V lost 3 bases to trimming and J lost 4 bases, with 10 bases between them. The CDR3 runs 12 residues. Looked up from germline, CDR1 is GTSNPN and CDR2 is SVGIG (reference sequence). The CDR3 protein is CAWSADRYEQYF. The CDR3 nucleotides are TGTGCCTGGAGCGCGGACAGATACGAGCAGTACTTC.

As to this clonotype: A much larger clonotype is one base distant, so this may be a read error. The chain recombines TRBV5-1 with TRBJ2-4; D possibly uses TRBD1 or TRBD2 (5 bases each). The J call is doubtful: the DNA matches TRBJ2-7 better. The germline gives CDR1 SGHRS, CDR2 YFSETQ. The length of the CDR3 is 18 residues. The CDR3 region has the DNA TGCGCCAGCAGCTCAACTCCCCCGGGACGAGCGGTTTCCTACGAGCAGTACTTC. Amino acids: CASSSTPPGRAVSYEQYF.

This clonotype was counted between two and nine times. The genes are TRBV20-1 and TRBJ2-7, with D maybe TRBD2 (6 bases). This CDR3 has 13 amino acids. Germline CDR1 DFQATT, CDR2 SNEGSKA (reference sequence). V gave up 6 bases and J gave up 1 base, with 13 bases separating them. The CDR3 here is CSATGGRSYEQYF. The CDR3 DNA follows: TGCAGTGCCACCGGGGGTCGGTCCTACGAGCAGTACTTC.

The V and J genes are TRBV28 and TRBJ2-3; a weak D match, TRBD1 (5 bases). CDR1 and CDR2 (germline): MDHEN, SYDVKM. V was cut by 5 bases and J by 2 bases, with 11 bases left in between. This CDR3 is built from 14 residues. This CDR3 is CASSQRQPTDTQYF. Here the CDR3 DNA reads TGTGCCAGCAGTCAAAGACAGCCCACAGATACGCAGTATTTT. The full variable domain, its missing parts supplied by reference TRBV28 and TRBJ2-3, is DVKVTQSSRYLVKRTGEKVFLECVQDMDHENMFWYRQDPGLGLRLIYFSYDVKMKEKGDIPEGYSVSREKKERFSLILESASTNQTSMYLCASSQRQPTDTQYFGPGTRLTVL.

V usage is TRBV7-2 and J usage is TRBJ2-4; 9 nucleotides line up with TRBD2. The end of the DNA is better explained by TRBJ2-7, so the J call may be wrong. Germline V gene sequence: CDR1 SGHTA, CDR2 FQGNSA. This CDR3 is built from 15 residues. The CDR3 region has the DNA TGTGCCAGCAGCTTAGTACTAGCGGGTTTTGGCGAGCAGTACTTC. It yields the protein CASSLVLAGFGEQYF.

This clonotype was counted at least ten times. The CDR3 DNA reads TGTGCCAGCAGGGGGGGACGCGTCGCCTACGAGCAGTACTTC. Translating gives CASRGGRVAYEQYF. V and J are TRBV11-2 and TRBJ2-7, with a weak D call TRBD2 (6 bases). V dropped 6 bases and J dropped 2 bases, with 14 bases sitting between them. Germline CDR1 reads SGHAT; CDR2 reads FQNNGV. The CDR3 loop spans 14 amino acids.

The CDR3 nucleotides are TGTGCCAGCAGTCCGACAGGGTGGGCCCAGCATTTT. Protein product: CASSPTGWAQHF. The chain is built from TRBV28 and TRBJ1-5; 7 bases map to TRBD1. CDR1 MDHEN and CDR2 SYDVKM come from the germline V gene. The CDR3 is made up of 12 amino acids. The J segment lost 11 bases and the V segment lost 5 bases, leaving 6 bases of the junction unmatched.

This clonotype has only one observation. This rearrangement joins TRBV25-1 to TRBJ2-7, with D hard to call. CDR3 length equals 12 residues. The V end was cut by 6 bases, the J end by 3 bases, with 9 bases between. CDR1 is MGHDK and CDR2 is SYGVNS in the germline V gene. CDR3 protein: CASRGWGYEQYF. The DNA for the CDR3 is TGTGCCAGCAGGGGGTGGGGCTACGAGCAGTACTTC.

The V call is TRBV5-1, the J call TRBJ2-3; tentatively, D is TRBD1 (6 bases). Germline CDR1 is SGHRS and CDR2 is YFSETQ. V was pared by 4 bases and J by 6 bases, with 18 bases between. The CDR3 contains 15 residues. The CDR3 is CASSPPGAARDTQYF. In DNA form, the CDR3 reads TGCGCCAGCAGCCCGCCAGGGGCCGCCCGGGATACGCAGTATTTT.

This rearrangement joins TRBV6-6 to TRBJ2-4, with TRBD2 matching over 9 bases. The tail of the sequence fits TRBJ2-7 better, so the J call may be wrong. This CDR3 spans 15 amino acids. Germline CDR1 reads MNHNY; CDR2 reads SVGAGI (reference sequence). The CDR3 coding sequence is TGTGCCAGCAGTTACTCCGGGACTAGCCGGGGCGAGCAGTACTTC. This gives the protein CASSYSGTSRGEQYF.

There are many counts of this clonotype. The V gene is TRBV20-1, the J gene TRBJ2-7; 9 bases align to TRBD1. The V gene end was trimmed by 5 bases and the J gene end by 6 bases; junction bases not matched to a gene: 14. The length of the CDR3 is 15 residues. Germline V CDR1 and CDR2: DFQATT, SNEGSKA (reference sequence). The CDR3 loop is CSAHTGTGKFGEQYF. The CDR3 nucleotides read TGCAGTGCTCATACCGGGACAGGGAAATTCGGCGAGCAGTACTTC.

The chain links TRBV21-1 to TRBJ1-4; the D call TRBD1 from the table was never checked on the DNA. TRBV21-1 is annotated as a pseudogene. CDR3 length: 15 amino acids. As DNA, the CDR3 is TGTGCCAGCAGCACCGAGGGACAGGGGAGTGAAAAACTGTTTTTT. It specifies CASSTEGQGSEKLFF.

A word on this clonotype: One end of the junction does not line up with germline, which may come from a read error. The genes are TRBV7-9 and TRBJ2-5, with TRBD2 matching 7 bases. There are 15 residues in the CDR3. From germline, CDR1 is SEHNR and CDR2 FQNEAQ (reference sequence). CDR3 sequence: CVSSLEVAGGETQYF. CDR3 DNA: TGTGTCAGCAGCTTAGAAGTAGCGGGCGGGGAGACCCAGTACTTC.

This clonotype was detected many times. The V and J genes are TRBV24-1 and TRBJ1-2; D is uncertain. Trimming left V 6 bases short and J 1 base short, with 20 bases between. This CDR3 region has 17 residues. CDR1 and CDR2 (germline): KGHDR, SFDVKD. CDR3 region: CATSPTSTKTDNYGYTF. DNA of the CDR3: TGTGCCACCAGTCCGACTTCGACGAAAACAGATAACTATGGCTACACCTTC.

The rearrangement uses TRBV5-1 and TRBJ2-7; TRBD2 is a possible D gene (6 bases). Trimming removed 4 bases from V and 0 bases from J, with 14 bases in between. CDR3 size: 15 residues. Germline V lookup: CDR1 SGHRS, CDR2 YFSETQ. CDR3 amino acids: CASSGGDVSSYEQYF. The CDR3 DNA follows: TGCGCCAGCAGCGGCGGGGACGTCAGCTCCTACGAGCAGTACTTC.

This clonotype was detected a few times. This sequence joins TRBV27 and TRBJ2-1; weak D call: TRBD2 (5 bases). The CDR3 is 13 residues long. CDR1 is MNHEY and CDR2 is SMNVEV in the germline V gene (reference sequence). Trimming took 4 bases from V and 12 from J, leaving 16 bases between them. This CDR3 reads CASSSTAAGTQFF. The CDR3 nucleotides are TGTGCCAGCAGTTCTACGGCTGCGGGTACGCAGTTCTTC.

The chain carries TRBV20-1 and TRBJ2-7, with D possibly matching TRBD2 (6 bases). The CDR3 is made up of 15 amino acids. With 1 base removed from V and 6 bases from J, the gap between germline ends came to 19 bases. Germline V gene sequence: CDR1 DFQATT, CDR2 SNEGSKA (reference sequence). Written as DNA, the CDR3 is TGCAGTGCTAGAGCCCCCGCGTGGGGAGGTCCCGAGCAGTACTTC. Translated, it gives CSARAPAWGGPEQYF.

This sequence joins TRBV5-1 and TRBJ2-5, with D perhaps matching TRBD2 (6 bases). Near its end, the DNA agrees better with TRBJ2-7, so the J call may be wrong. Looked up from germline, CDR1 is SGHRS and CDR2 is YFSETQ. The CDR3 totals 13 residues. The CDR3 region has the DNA TGCGCCAGCAGCTTGGATATCGGGAGCGAGCAGTACTTC. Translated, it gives CASSLDIGSEQYF.